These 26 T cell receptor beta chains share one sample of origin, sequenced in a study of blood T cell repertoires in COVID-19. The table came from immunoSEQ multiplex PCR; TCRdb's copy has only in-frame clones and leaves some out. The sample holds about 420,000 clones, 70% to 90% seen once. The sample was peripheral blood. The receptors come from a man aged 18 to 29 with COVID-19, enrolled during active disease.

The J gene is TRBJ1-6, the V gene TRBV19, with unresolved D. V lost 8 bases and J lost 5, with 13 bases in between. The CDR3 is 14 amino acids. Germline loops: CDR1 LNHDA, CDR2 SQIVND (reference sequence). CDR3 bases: TGTGCCAGTCAACTTGGACTTAATAATTCACCCCTCCACTTT. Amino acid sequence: CASQLGLNNSPLHF.

The CDR3 bases are TGTGCCAGCAGCAATTCGGTGGGCGTTCAAAAGGGGGCGGAGGGGGATTCACCCCTCCACTTT. Residues: CASSNSVGVQKGAEGDSPLHF. The rearrangement links TRBV21-1 to TRBJ1-6; TRBD1 is the table's D call and was not checked against the DNA. TRBV21-1 is designated a pseudogene. This CDR3 is built from 21 residues.

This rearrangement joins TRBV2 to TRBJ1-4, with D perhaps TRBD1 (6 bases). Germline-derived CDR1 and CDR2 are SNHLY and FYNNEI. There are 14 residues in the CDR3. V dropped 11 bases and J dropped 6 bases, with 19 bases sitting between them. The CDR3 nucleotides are TGTGCCTTCTTCAGGGGCCCCGACGATGAAAAACTGTTTTTT. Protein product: CAFFRGPDDEKLFF.

The CDR3 region has the DNA TGTGCCAGTAGTATATTGGGGGCGGGTCAGCCCCAGCATTTT. This translates into CASSILGAGQPQHF. V usage is TRBV19 and J usage is TRBJ1-5, with D possibly being TRBD1 (6 bases). CDR1 and CDR2 (germline): LNHDA, SQIVND (reference sequence). The V end lost 2 bases, the J end lost 6 bases, and 11 bases lay between the germline ends. The CDR3 covers 14 residues. The full variable domain, with the rest looked up from reference TRBV19 and TRBJ1-5, is DGGITQSPKYLFRKEGQNVTLSCEQNLNHDAMYWYRQDPGQGLRLIYYSQIVNDFQKGDIAEGYSVSREKKESFPLTVTSAQKNPTAFYLCASSILGAGQPQHFGDGTRLSIL.

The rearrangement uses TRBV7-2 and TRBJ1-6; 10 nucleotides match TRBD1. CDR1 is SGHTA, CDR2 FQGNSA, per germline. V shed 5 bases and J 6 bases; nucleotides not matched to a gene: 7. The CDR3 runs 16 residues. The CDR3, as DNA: TGTGCCAGCAGCCCATACGGGACAGGGGTTAATTCACCCCTCCACTTT. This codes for CASSPYGTGVNSPLHF.

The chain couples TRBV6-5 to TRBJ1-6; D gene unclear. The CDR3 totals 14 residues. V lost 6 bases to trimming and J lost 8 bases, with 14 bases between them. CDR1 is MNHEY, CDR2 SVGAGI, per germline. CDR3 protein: CASRGDGTHSPLHF. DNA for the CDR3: TGTGCCAGCAGGGGAGACGGAACCCATTCACCCCTCCACTTT.

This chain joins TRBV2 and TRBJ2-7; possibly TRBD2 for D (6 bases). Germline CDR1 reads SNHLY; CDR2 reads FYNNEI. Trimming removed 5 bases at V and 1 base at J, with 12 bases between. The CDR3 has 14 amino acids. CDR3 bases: TGTGCCAGCAGTTCGGACTATGCGTCCTACGAGCAGTACTTC. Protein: CASSSDYASYEQYF. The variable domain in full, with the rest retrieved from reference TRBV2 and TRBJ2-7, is EPEVTQTPSHQVTQMGQEVILRCVPISNHLYFYWYRQILGQKVEFLVSFYNNEISEKSEIFDDQFSVERPDGSNFTLKIRSTKLEDSAMYFCASSSDYASYEQYFGPGTRLTVT.

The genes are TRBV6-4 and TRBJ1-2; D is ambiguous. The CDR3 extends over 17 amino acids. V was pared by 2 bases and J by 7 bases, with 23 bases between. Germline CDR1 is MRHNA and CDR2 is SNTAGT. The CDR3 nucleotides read TGTGCCAGCAGTGACACCCTACTCGGCGATGCGGGCTCTGGCTACACCTTC. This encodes CASSDTLLGDAGSGYTF.

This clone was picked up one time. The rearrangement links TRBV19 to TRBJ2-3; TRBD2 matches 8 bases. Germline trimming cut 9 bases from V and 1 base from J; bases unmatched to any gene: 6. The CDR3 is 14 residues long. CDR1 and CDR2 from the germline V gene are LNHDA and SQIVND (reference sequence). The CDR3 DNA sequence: TGTGCCAGCGGGGGGGACCCGCGCACAGATACGCAGTATTTT. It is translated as CASGGDPRTDTQYF.

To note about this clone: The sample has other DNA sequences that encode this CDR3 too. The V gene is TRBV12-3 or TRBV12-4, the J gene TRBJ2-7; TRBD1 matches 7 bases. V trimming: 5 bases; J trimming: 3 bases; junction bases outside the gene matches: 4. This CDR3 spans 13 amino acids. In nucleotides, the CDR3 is TGTGCCAGCAGTCGGGCAGGGGGCTACGAGCAGTACTTC. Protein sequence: CASSRAGGYEQYF.

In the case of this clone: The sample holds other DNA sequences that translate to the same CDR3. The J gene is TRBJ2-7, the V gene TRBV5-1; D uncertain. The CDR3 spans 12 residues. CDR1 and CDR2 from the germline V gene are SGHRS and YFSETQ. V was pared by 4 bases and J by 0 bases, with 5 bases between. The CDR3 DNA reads TGCGCCAGCAGCCTGAGCTCCTACGAGCAGTACTTC. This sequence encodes CASSLSSYEQYF.

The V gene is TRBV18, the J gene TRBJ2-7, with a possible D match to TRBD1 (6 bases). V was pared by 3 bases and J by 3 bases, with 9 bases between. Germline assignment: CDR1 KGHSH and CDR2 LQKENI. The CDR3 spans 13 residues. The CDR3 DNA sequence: TGTGCCAGCTCACCGGGACACAGCTACGAGCAGTACTTC. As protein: CASSPGHSYEQYF.

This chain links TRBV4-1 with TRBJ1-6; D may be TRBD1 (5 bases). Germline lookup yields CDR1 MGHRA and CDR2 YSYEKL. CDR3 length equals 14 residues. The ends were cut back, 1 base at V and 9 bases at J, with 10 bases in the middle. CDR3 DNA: TGCGCCAGCAGCCAAGCAGGAAGGGGTTCACCCCTCCACTTT. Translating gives CASSQAGRGSPLHF.

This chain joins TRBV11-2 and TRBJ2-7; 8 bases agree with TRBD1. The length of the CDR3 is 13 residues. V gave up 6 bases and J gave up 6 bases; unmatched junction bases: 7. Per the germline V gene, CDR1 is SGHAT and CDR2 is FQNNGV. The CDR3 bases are TGTGCCAGCAGTTTCGGACAGGGTACCGAGCAGTACTTC. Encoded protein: CASSFGQGTEQYF.

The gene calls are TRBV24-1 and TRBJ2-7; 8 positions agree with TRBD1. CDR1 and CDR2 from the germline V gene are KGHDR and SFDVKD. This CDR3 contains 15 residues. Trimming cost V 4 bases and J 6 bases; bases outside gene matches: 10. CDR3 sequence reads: CATSDSGTGSGEQYF. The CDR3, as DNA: TGTGCCACCAGTGACTCCGGGACAGGTTCTGGCGAGCAGTACTTC.

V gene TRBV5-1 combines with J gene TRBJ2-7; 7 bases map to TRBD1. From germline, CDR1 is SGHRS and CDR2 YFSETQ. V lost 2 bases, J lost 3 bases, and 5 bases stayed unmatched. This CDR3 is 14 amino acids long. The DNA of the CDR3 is TGCGCCAGCAGCTTTTCGGGGACAGACTACGAGCAGTACTTC. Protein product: CASSFSGTDYEQYF. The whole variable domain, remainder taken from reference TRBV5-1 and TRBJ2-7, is KAGVTQTPRYLIKTRGQQVTLSCSPISGHRSVSWYQQTPGQGLQFLFEYFSETQRNKGNFPGRFSGRQFSNSRSEMNVSTLELGDSALYLCASSFSGTDYEQYFGPGTRLTVT.

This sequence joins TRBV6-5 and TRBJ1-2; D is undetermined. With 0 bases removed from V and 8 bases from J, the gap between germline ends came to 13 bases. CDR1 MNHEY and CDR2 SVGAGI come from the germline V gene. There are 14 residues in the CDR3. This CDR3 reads CASSYSRQLYGYTF. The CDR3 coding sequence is TGTGCCAGCAGTTACTCGAGACAACTCTACGGCTACACCTTC.

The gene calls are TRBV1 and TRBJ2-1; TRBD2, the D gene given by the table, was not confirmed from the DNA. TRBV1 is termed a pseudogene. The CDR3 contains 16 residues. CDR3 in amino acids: CTSSQDKLAGVHEQFF. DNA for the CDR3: TGCACCAGCAGCCAAGATAAACTAGCGGGAGTCCATGAGCAGTTCTTC.

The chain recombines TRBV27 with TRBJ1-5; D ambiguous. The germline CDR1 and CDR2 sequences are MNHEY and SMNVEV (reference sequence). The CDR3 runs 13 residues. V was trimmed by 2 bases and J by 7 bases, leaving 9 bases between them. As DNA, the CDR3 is TGTGCCAGCAGTTTACAGGCGGGGCAGCCCCAGCATTTT. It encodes CASSLQAGQPQHF.

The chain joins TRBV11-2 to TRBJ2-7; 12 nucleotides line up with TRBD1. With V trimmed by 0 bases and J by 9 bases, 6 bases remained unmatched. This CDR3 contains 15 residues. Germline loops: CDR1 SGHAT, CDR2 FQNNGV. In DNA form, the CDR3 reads TGTGCCAGCAGCTTAGATAGGGGACAGGGGGCAGTGCAGTACTTC. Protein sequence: CASSLDRGQGAVQYF. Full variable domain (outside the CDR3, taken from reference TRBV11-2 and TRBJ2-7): EAGVAQSPRYKIIEKRQSVAFWCNPISGHATLYWYQQILGQGPKLLIQFQNNGVVDDSQLPKDRFSAERLKGVDSTLKIQPAKLEDSAVYLCASSLDRGQGAVQYFGPGTRLTVT.

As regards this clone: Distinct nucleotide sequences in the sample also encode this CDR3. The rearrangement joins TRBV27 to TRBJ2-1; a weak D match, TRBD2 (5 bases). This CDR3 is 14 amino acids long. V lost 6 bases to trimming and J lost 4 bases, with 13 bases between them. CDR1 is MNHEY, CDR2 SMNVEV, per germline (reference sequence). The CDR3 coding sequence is TGTGCCAGCAGCGTGGCCGGACTGTACAATGAGCAGTTCTTC. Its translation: CASSVAGLYNEQFF.

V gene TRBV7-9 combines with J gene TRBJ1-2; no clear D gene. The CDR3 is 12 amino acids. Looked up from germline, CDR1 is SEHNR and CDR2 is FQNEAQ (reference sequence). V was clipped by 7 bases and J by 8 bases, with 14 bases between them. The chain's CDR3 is CASNREGGGYTF. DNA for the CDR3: TGTGCCAGCAACAGAGAAGGAGGCGGCTACACCTTC.

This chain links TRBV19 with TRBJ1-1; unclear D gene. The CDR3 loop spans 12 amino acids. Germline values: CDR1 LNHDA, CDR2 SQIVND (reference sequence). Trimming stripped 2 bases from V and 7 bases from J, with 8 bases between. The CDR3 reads CASSITGIEAFF. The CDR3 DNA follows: TGTGCCAGTAGTATAACGGGTATTGAAGCTTTCTTT.

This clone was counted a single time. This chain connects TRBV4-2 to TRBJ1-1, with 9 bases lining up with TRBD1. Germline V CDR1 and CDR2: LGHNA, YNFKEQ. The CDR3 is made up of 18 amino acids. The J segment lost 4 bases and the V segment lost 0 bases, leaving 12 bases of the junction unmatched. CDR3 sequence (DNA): TGTGCCAGCAGCCAAGATTTGGGGCCCGGGACAGGGATCACTGAAGCTTTCTTT. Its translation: CASSQDLGPGTGITEAFF.

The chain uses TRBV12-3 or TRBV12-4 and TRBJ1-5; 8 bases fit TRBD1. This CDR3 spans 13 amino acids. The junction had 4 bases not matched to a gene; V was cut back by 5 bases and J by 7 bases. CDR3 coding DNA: TGTGCCAGCAGTCAGGACAGGGCCCAGCCCCAGCATTTT. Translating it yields CASSQDRAQPQHF.

The CDR3: CASAGQTGSDTQYF. Here the CDR3 DNA reads TGTGCCAGCGCGGGACAGACGGGGTCAGATACGCAGTATTTT. The chain is built from TRBV19 and TRBJ2-3, with a possible D match to TRBD1 (7 bases). Germline lookup yields CDR1 LNHDA and CDR2 SQIVND (reference sequence). Trimming left V 9 bases short and J 4 bases short, with 17 bases between. CDR3 length: 14 amino acids.